This TCR beta chain was sequenced during a study of metastatic and nonmetastatic thyroid tumors. Study context: The study looked at repertoires side by side in blood and in tumor or nodule tissue from malignant and benign thyroid patients.

Concerning this clone itself: Its specificity is unknown. A clone one base away is much larger, so this may be a read error.

Findings and caveats of the study: A significant increase in TCR beta diversity was reportedly seen in malignant thyroid tumors relative to benign nodules, in blood and tumor.

This CDR3 is built from 16 residues. Looked up from germline, CDR1 is LNHDA and CDR2 is SQIVND (reference sequence). All patients reached thyroid surgery having received no treatment beforehand. Methods used by the authors: The authors used CDR3 differences across clinicopathological groups to build a distant-metastasis classifier for papillary thyroid cancer. Via MiXCR, TCRdb re-called the PCR reads. The V and J calls were not made by the authors but by TCRdb's processing. This sample has approximately 90,000 clones, with more than 9.5% found just once. The J gene is TRBJ2-1, the V gene TRBV19; D remains unclear. The sample was blood. This TCR derives from a female donor with papillary thyroid cancer or a benign thyroid nodule (not recorded which). Some clones in this sample may be carry-over from other donors' samples. Here the CDR3 reads CASIISRTRNYNEQFF. The CDR3, as DNA: TGTGCCAGTATTATAAGTCGTACCCGGAACTACAATGAGCAGTTCTTC.